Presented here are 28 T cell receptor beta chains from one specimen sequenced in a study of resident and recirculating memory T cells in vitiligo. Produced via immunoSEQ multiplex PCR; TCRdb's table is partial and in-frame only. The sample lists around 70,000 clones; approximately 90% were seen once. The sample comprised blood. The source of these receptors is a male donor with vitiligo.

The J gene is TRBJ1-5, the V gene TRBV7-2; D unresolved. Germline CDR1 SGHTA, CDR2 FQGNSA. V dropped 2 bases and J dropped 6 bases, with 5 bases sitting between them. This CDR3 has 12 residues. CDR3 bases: TGTGCCAGCAGCTTACCTAGTCAGCCCCAGCATTTT. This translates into CASSLPSQPQHF.

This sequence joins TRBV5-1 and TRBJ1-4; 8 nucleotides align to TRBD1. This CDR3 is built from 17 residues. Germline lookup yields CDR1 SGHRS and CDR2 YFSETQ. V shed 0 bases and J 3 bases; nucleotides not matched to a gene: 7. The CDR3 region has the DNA TGCGCCAGCAGCTTGGTGGCAGGGGGCCTATCTAATGAAAAACTGTTTTTT. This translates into CASSLVAGGLSNEKLFF.

Here the CDR3 DNA reads TGTGCCAGCAGCCCCCTTGCGGCTGGAAACACCATATATTTT. Encoded protein: CASSPLAAGNTIYF. The rearrangement links TRBV7-8 to TRBJ1-3, with D uncertain. The germline V and J ends were trimmed by 5 bases and 2 bases, with 10 bases remaining between them. This CDR3 is built from 14 residues. The germline CDR1 and CDR2 sequences are SGHVS and FQNEAQ.

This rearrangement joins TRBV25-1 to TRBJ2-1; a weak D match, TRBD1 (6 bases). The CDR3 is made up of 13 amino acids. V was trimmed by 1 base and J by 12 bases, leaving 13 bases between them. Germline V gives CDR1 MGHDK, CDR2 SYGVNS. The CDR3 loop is CASSESTGTRQFF. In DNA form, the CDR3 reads TGTGCCAGCAGTGAATCAACAGGGACAAGGCAGTTCTTC.

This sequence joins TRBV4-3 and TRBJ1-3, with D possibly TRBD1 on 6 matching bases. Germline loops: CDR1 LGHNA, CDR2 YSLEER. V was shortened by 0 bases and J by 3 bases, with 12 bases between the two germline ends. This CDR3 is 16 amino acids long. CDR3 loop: CASSQESGVGGNTIYF. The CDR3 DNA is TGCGCCAGCAGCCAAGAGTCAGGGGTGGGTGGAAACACCATATATTTT.

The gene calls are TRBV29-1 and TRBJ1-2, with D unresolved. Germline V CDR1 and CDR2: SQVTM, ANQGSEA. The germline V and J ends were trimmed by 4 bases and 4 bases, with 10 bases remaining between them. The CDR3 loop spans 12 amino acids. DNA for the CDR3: TGCAGCGTTGTGAGCCGCTTCTATGGCTACACCTTC. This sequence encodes CSVVSRFYGYTF.

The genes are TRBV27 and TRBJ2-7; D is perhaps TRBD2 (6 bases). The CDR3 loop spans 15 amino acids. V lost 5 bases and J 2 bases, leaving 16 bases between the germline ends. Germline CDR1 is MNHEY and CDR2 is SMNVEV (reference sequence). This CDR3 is CASSPIADRPYEQYF. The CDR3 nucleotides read TGTGCCAGCAGTCCGATAGCGGACCGGCCCTACGAGCAGTACTTC.

This CDR3 reads CASKRGQGVTEAFF. CDR3 coding DNA: TGTGCCAGCAAGAGAGGACAGGGGGTCACTGAAGCTTTCTTT. The chain links TRBV6-5 to TRBJ1-1; TRBD1 matches 10 bases. CDR1 MNHEY and CDR2 SVGAGI come from the germline V gene. V shed 7 bases and J 4 bases; nucleotides not matched to a gene: 6. This CDR3 has 14 residues.

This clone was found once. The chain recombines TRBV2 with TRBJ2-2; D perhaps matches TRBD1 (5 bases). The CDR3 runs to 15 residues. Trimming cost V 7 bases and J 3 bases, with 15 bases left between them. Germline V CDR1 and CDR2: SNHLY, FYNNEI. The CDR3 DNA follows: TGTGCCAGCAAAGCAGGGCAGGGTCACACCGGGGAGCTGTTTTTT. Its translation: CASKAGQGHTGELFF.

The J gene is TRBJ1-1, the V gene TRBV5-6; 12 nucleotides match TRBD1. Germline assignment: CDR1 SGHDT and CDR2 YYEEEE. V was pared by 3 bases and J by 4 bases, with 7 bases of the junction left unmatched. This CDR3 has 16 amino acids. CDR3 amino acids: CASSWGQGALITEAFF. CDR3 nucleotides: TGTGCCAGCAGCTGGGGACAGGGGGCGCTTATCACTGAAGCTTTCTTT.

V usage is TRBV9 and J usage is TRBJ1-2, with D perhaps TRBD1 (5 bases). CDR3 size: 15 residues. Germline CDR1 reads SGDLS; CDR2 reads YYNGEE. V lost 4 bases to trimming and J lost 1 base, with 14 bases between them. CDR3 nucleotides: TGTGCCAGCAGCCCACAAGGGCAGGGTAACTATGGCTACACCTTC. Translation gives CASSPQGQGNYGYTF.

As DNA, the CDR3 is TGCAGCGTGAGGAGTTATAATGAAAAACTGTTTTTT. It encodes CSVRSYNEKLFF. V gene TRBV29-1 combines with J gene TRBJ1-4; D unresolved. In germline, CDR1 is SQVTM, CDR2 ANQGSEA. V was pared by 6 bases and J by 4 bases, with 9 bases between. The CDR3 sequence is 12 residues long.

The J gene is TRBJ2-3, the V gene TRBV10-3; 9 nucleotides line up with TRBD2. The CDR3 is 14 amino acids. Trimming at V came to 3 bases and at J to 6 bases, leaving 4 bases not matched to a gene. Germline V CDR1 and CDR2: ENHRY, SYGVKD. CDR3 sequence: CAISDRGGADTQYF. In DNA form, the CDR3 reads TGTGCCATCAGTGACCGCGGGGGGGCCGATACGCAGTATTTT.

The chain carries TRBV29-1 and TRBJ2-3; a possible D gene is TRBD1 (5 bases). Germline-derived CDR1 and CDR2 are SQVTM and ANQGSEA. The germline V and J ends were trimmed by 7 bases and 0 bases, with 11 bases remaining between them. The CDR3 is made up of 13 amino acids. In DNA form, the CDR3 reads TGCAGCGGGCGGACATCTAGCACAGATACGCAGTATTTT. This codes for CSGRTSSTDTQYF.

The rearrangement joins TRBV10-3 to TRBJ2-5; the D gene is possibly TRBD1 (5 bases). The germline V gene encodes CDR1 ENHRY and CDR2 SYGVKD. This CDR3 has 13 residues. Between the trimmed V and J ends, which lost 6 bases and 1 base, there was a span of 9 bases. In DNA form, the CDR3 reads TGTGCCATCAGGCAGGGCTCCCAAGAGACCCAGTACTTC. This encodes CAIRQGSQETQYF.

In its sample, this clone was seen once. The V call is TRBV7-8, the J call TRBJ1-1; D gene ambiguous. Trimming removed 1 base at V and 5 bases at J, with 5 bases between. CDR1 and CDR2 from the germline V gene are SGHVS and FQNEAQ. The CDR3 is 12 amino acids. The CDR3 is CASSLGETEAFF. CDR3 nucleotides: TGTGCCAGCAGCTTAGGGGAGACTGAAGCTTTCTTT.

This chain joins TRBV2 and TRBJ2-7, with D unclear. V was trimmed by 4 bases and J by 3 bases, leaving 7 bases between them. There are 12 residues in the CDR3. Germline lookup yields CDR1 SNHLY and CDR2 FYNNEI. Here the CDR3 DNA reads TGTGCCAGCAGTGGGGCCGGCTACGAGCAGTACTTC. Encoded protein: CASSGAGYEQYF.

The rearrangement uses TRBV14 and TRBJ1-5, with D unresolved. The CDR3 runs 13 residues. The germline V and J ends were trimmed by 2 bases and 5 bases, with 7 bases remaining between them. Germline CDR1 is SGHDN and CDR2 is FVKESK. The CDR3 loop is CASSQNSYQPQHF. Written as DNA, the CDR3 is TGTGCCAGCAGCCAAAACTCGTATCAGCCCCAGCATTTT.

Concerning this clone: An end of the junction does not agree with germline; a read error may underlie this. The CDR3 sequence is CASSSDRNSGYTF. The CDR3 DNA follows: TGTGCCAGCAGTTCTGACAGGAACTCTGGCTACACCTTC. The chain employs TRBV7-3 and TRBJ1-2; TRBD1 is a possible D gene (6 bases). The CDR3 extends over 13 amino acids. Looked up from germline, CDR1 is SGHTA and CDR2 is FQGTGA.

CDR3 residues: CAISERDRGYNEQFF. CDR3 coding DNA: TGTGCCATCAGTGAGCGGGACAGGGGGTACAATGAGCAGTTCTTC. The gene calls are TRBV10-3 and TRBJ2-1; TRBD1 matches at 11 bases. The CDR3 runs 15 residues. Germline-derived CDR1 and CDR2 are ENHRY and SYGVKD. V was pared by 2 bases and J by 4 bases, with 1 base of the junction left unmatched.

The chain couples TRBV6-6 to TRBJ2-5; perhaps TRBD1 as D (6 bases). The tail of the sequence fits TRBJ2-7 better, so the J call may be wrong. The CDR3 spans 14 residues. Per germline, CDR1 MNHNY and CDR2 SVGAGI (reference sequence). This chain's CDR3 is CASSYGARGYEQYF. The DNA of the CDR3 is TGTGCCAGCAGTTACGGGGCCAGGGGCTACGAGCAGTACTTC.

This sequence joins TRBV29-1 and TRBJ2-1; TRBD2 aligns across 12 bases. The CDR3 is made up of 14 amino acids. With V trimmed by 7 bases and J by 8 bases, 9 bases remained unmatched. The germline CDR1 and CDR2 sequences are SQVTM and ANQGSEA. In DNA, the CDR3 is TGCAGCGCCGTTCGGACTAGCGGGATCTATGAGCAGTTCTTC. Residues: CSAVRTSGIYEQFF.

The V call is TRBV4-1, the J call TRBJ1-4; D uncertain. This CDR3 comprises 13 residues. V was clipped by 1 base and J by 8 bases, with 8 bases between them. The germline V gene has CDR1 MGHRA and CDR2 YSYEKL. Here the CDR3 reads CASSQGALEKLFF. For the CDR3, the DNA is TGCGCCAGCAGCCAAGGGGCTCTCGAAAAACTGTTTTTT.

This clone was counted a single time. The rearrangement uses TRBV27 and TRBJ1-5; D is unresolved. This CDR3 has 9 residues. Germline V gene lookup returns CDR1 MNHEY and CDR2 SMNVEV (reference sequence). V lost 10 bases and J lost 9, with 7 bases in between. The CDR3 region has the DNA TGTGCCACCCCTCGGCCCCAGCATTTT. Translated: CATPRPQHF.

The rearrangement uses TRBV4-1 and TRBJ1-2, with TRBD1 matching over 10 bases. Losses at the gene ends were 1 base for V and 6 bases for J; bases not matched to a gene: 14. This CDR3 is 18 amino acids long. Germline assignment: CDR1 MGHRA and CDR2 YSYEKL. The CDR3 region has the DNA TGCGCCAGCAGCCAAGGGGTCCGGACAGGGGGGACTGGGGATGGCTACACCTTC. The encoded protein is CASSQGVRTGGTGDGYTF.

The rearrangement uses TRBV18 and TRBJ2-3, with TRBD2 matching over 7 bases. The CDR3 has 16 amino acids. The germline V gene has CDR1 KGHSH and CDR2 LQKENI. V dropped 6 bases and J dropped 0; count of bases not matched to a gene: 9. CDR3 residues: CASSPSLAASTDTQYF. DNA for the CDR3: TGTGCCAGCTCGCCCTCCCTAGCGGCTAGCACAGATACGCAGTATTTT.

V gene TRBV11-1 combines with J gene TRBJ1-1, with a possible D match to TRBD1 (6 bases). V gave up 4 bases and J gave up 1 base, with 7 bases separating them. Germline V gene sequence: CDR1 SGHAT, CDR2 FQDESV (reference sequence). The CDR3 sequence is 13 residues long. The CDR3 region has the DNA TGTGCCAGCAGCTACAGGGAGAACACTGAAGCTTTCTTT. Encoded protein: CASSYRENTEAFF.

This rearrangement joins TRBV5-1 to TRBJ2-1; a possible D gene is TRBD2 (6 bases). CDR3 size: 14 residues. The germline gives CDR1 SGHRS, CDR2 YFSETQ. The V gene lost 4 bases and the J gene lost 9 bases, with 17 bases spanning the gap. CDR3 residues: CASSPGLPPGEQFF. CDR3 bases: TGCGCCAGCAGCCCGGGACTCCCCCCCGGTGAGCAGTTCTTC.